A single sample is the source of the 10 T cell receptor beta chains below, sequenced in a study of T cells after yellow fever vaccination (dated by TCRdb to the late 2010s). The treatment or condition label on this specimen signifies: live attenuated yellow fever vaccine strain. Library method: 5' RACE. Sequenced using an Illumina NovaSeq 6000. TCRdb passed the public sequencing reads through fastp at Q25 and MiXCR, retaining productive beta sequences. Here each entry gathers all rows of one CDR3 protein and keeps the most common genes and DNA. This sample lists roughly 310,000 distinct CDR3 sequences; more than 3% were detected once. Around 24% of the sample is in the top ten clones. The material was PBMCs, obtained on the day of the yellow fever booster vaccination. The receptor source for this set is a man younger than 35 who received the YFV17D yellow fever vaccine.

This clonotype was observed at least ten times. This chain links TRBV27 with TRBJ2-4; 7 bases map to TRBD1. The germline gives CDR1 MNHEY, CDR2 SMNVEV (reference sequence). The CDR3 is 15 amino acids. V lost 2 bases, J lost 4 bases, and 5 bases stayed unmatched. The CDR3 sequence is CASSLRGGGKNIQYF. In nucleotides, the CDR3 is TGTGCCAGCAGTTTACGAGGGGGCGGAAAAAACATTCAGTACTTC.

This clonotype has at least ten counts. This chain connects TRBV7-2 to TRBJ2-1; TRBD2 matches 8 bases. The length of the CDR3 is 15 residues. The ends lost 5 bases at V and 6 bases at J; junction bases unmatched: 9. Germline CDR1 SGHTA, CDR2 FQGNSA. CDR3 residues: CASSPPGLAGNEQFF. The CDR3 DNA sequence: TGTGCCAGCAGCCCTCCCGGACTAGCTGGCAATGAGCAGTTCTTC.

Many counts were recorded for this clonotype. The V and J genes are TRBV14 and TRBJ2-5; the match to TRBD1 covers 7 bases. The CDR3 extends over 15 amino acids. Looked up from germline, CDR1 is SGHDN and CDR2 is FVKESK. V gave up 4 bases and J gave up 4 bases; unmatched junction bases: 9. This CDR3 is CASSPGDRQGETQYF. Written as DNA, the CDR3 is TGTGCCAGCAGCCCAGGGGACAGACAAGGAGAGACCCAGTACTTC.

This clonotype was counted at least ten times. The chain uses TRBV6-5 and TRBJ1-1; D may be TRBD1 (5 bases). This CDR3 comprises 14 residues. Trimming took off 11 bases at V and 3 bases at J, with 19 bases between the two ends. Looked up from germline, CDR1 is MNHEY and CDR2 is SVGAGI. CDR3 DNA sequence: TGTGCCGCTTCTCTGGGTGAGGGGCACACTGAAGCTTTCTTT. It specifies CAASLGEGHTEAFF.

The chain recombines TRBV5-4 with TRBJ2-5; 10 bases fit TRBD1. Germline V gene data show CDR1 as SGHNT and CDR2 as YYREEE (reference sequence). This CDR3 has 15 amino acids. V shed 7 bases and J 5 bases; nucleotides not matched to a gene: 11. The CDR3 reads CASSRQGAIFETQYF. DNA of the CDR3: TGTGCCAGCTCGAGACAGGGGGCGATTTTCGAGACCCAGTACTTC. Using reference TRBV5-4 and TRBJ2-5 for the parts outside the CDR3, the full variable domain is ETGVTQSPTHLIKTRGQQVTLRCSSQSGHNTVSWYQQALGQGPQFIFQYYREEENGRGNFPPRFSGLQFPNYSSELNVNALELDDSALYLCASSRQGAIFETQYFGPGTRLLVL.

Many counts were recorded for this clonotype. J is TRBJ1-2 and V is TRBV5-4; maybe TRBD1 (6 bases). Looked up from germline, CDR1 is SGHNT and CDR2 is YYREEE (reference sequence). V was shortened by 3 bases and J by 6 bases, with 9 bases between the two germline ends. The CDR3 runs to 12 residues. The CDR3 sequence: CASSWNRDGYTF. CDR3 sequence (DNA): TGTGCCAGCAGCTGGAACAGGGATGGCTACACCTTC.

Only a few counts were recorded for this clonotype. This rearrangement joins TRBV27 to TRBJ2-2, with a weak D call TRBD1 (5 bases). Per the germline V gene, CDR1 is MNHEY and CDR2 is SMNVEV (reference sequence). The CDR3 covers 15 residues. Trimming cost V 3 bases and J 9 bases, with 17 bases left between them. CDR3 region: CASSFLGQSGRELFF. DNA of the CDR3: TGTGCCAGCAGTTTCTTAGGACAATCGGGCCGGGAGCTGTTTTTT.

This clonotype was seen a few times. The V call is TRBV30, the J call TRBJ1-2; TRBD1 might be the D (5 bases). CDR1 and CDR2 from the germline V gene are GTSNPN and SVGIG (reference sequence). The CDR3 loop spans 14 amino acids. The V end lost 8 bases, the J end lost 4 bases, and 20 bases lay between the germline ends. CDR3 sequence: CAILLGGFGYGYTF. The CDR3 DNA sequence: TGTGCCATACTCCTCGGGGGTTTTGGCTATGGCTACACCTTC.

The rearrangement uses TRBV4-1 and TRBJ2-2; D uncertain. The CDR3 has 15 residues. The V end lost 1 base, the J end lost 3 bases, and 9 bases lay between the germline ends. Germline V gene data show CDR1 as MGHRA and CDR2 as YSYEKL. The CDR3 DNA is TGCGCCAGCAGCCAAGCTCCAGCGTACACCGGGGAGCTGTTTTTT. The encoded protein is CASSQAPAYTGELFF.

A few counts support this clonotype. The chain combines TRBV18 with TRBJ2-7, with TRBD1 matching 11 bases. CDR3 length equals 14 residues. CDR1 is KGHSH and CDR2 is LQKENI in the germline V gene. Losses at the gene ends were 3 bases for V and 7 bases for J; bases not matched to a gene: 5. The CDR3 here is CASSPGQGGKEQYV. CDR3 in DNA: TGTGCCAGCTCACCGGGACAGGGGGGAAAGGAGCAGTACGTC.